The rows below give T cell receptor beta chains drawn from one sample of a study of blood T cell repertoires in COVID-19. Measured with immunoSEQ multiplex PCR; TCRdb has only the in-frame clones, and not every one. The sample gives under 200,000 clones, 81% of which show up once; about 5.3% is in the top ten. Sequencing was performed on PBMCs or T cells enriched from blood (not recorded which). These receptors were taken from a woman aged 40 to 55 with acute COVID-19. CDR3s include the opening cysteine and the closing phenylalanine or tryptophan.

CDR3aa	v_gene	j_gene
CASSFVANYGYTF	TRBV12-3/TRBV12-4	TRBJ1-2
CASRNGQAAGELFF	TRBV19	TRBJ2-2
CASSQGLELGGELFF	TRBV5-6	TRBJ2-2
CASSRVGDRGAYEQYF	TRBV4-2	TRBJ2-7
CASSPSGGGHSPLHF	TRBV28	TRBJ1-6
CATSDPGTSGAGETQYF	TRBV24-1	TRBJ2-5
CASTSSTDTQYF	TRBV6-5	TRBJ2-3
CASSQVQKLAGVNEQFF	TRBV3-1/TRBV3-2	TRBJ2-1
CAISERASGSTDTQYF	TRBV10-3	TRBJ2-3
CSVRLPNTGELFF	TRBV29-1	TRBJ2-2
CASSIVAGNTEAFF	TRBV19	TRBJ1-1
CASSLGDRGSGANVLTF	TRBV5-4	TRBJ2-6
CASSLAPSSGRELFF	TRBV5-6	TRBJ2-2
CASRPRGRDYPNTGELFF	TRBV4-1	TRBJ2-2
CSVEGGSLMNEQFF	TRBV29-1	TRBJ2-1
CASSLAMTSGSETQYF	TRBV5-1	TRBJ2-5
CASSPPRDRANEKLFF	TRBV18	TRBJ1-4
CASSPLAGADTQYF	TRBV5-1	TRBJ2-3